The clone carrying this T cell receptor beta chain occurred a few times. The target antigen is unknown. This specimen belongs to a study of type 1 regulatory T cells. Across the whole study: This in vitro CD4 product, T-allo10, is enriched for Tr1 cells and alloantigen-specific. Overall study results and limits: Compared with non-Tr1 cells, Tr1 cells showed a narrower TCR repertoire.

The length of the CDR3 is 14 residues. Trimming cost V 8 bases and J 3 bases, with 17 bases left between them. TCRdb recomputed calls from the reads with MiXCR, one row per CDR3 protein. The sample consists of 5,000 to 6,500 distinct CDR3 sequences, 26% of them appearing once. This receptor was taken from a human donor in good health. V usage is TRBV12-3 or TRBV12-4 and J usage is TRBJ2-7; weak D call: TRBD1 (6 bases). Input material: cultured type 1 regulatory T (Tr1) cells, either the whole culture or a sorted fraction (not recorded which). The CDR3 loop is CASATGQKRYEQYF. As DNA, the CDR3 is TGTGCCAGCGCCACCGGACAGAAACGCTACGAGCAGTACTTC.